The clone carrying this TCR beta chain has just one count. Its antigen is not known. This PCR relied on a set of 60 Vbeta primers and 13 Jbeta primers. This table comes from immunoSEQ multiplex PCR, and its TCRdb copy is limited to in-frame clones, with some not included. The sample has around 120,000 clones; 60% to 85% are singletons. The sample originates from a study of cytomegalovirus exposure and HLA in healthy donors. Overall study results and limits: The analysis excluded some indistinguishable V segments, including TRBV6-2 and TRBV6-3.

Germline V gene lookup returns CDR1 SGHKS and CDR2 YYEKEE (reference sequence). This CDR3 contains 15 residues. Trimming removed 4 bases at V and 4 bases at J, with 17 bases between. What was sequenced was PBMCs. This clonotype was obtained from a man aged 30 to 45 in good health and CMV-seronegative. The chain combines TRBV5-5 with TRBJ1-1, with a tentative D call TRBD1 (6 bases). CDR3 amino acids: CASSPNPTGTTEAFF. CDR3 nucleotides: TGTGCCAGCAGCCCGAACCCGACAGGAACCACTGAAGCTTTCTTT.